The 4 T cell receptor beta chains below were found in one sample sequenced in a study of T cells in Graves' hyperthyroidism and ophthalmopathy. Regions amplified from RNA transcripts were the TCR beta CDR3 regions. When the TCR CDR3 underwent first-round RT-PCR, the HTBI primer set was used. TCRdb used MiXCR to reprocess the multiplex PCR reads, holding one entry per CDR3 protein. Here the sample spans more than 500,000 distinct CDR3 sequences, approximately 14% being singletons. Sequenced material: blood. Receptor source: a woman aged 40 to 50 with Graves' ophthalmopathy.

This clonotype showed up just a few times. The chain uses TRBV20-1 and TRBJ2-5; 8 bases align to TRBD2. CDR3 length: 12 amino acids. Trimming at V came to 7 bases and at J to 6 bases, leaving 7 bases not matched to a gene. Per the germline V gene, CDR1 is DFQATT and CDR2 is SNEGSKA (reference sequence). The CDR3 bases are TGCAGTGAAAGCGGGAGCGGAAAGACCCAGTACTTC. Protein: CSESGSGKTQYF.

This clonotype showed up many times. The chain recombines TRBV12-3 or TRBV12-4 with TRBJ2-7; D is possibly TRBD1 (5 bases). The CDR3 runs to 13 residues. V lost 8 bases and J 3 bases, leaving 14 bases between the germline ends. The CDR3 here is CASAQRGYYEQYF. CDR3 nucleotides: TGTGCCAGCGCCCAAAGGGGCTACTACGAGCAGTACTTC.

Worth noting for this clonotype: Given a much more abundant clone one base away, this may be a read error. This chain connects TRBV12-3 or TRBV12-4 to TRBJ2-2; D might be TRBD2 (5 bases). This CDR3 has 15 residues. This CDR3 reads CAGSYSSWFTGELFF. Here the CDR3 DNA reads TGTGCCGGCAGTTATTCTAGCTGGTTCACCGGGGAGCTGTTTTTT.

V is TRBV4-1 and J is TRBJ1-3; no clear D gene. The V gene lost 2 bases and the J gene lost 0 bases, with 11 bases spanning the gap. This CDR3 is 16 amino acids long. CDR1 and CDR2 (germline): MGHRA, YSYEKL. CDR3 amino acids: CASSQLSHLSGNTIYF. The CDR3 nucleotides read TGCGCCAGCAGCCAACTTTCTCATCTCTCTGGAAACACCATATATTTT.